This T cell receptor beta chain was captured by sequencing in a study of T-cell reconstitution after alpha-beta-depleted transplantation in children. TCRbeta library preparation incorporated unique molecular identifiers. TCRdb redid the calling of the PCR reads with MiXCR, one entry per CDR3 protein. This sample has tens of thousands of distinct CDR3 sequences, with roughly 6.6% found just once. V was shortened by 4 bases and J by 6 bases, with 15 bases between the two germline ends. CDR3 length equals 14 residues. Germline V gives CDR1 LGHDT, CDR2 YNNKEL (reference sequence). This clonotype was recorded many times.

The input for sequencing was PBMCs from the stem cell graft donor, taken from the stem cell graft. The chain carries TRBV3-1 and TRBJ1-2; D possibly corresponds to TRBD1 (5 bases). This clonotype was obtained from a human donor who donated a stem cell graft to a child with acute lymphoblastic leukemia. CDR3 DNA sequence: TGTGCCAGCAGCCCAACAGGCCTGAATGATGGCTACACCTTC. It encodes CASSPTGLNDGYTF.